These 3 T cell receptor beta chains were sequenced from one sample in a study of T cells expressing NK-cell markers. From its re-call of the 5' RACE reads, TCRdb lists each CDR3 protein once, without DNA. The sample totals a few hundred thousand distinct CDR3 sequences. The material sequenced was blood T cells: a sorted CD56 or NKG2C T cell subset, CD4+ or CD8+ T cells, or bulk PBMC T cells (not recorded which). These receptors were obtained from a man between 18 and 69 years old in good health.

The V call is TRBV18, the J call TRBJ1-6. The CDR3 runs 15 residues. Germline lookup yields CDR1 KGHSH and CDR2 LQKENI. The CDR3 loop is CASSPIDINNSPLHF.

The rearrangement links TRBV19 to TRBJ2-3. CDR3 length: 16 residues. Looked up from germline, CDR1 is LNHDA and CDR2 is SQIVND (reference sequence). CDR3 sequence: CASSISTKPGTDTQYF. The full variable domain, rest sourced from reference TRBV19 and TRBJ2-3, is DGGITQSPKYLFRKEGQNVTLSCEQNLNHDAMYWYRQDPGQGLRLIYYSQIVNDFQKGDIAEGYSVSREKKESFPLTVTSAQKNPTAFYLCASSISTKPGTDTQYFGPGTRLTVL.

This chain connects TRBV12-3 or TRBV12-4 to TRBJ1-1; the D call from TCRdb, TRBD1, cannot be confirmed without DNA. The CDR3 totals 16 residues. CDR3 residues: CASSPATGAIYTEAFF.